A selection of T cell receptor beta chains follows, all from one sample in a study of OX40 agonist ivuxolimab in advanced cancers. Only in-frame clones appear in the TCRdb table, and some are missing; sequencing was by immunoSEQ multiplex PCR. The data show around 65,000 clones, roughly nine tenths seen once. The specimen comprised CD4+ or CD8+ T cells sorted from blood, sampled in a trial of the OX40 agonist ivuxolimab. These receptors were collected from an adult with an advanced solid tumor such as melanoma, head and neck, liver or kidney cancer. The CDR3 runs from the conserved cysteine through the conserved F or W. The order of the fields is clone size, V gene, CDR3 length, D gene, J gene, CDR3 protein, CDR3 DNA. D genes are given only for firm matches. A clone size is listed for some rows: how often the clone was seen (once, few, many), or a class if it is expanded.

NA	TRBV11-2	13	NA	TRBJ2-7	CASSLPSTYEQYF	TGTGCCAGCAGCTTACCGTCGACCTACGAGCAGTACTTC
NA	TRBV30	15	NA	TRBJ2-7	CAWSPLAGPSYEQYF	TGTGCCTGGAGTCCCCTTGCGGGGCCGTCCTACGAGCAGTACTTC
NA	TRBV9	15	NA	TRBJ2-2	CASSVATTNTGELFF	TGTGCCAGCAGCGTAGCAACTACGAACACCGGGGAGCTGTTTTTT
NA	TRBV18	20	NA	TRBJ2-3	CASSENRASTLLRGTDTQYF	TGTGCCAGCTCAGAGAACAGGGCGAGCACCCTACTGAGAGGCACAGATACGCAGTATTTT
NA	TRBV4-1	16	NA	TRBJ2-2	CASSQPEVQNTGELFF	TGCGCCAGCAGCCAACCTGAGGTCCAAAACACCGGGGAGCTGTTTTTT
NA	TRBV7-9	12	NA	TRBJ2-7	CASSFGVSEQYF	TGTGCCAGCAGCTTCGGGGTTAGCGAGCAGTACTTC
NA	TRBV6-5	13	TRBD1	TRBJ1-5	CASSQGAHQPQHF	TGTGCCAGCAGCCAGGGGGCCCATCAGCCCCAGCATTTT
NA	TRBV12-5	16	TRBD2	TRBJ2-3	CASGLTGLALADTQYF	TGTGCTAGTGGTTTGACCGGACTAGCGCTAGCAGATACGCAGTATTTT
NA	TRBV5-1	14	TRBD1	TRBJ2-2	CASRDRGNTGELFF	TGCGCCAGCAGGGACAGGGGTAACACCGGGGAGCTGTTTTTT
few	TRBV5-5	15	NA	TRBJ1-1	CASSLVGSRNTEAFF	TGTGCCAGCAGCTTGGTAGGGAGTCGTAACACTGAAGCTTTCTTT
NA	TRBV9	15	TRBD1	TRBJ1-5	CASSVGGQFNQPQHF	TGTGCCAGCAGCGTAGGGGGACAGTTTAATCAGCCCCAGCATTTT
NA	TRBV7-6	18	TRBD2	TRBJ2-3	CASSAQPLAGGSTDTQYF	TGTGCCAGCAGCGCTCAACCTCTAGCGGGGGGGAGCACAGATACGCAGTATTTT
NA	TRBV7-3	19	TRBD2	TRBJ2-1	CASSPRGGDTSSSYNEQFF	TGTGCCAGCAGCCCTCGGGGGGGGGATACTTCGAGCTCCTACAATGAGCAGTTCTTC
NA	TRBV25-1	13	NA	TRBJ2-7	CASSEDRPEKQYF	TGTGCCAGCAGTGAAGACAGGCCGGAAAAGCAGTACTTC
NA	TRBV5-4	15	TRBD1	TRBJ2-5	CASSPGQGIKETQYF	TGTGCCAGCAGCCCGGGACAGGGAATTAAAGAGACCCAGTACTTC
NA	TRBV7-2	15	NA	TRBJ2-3	CASSLVGGRADTQYF	TGTGCCAGCAGCTTGGTAGGGGGGCGGGCAGATACGCAGTATTTT
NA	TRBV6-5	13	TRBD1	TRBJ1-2	CASSLGQGSGYTF	TGTGCCAGCAGCCTGGGACAGGGTAGCGGCTACACCTTC
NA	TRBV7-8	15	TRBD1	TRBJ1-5	CASRWGDSPNQPQHF	TGTGCCAGTCGGTGGGGGGACAGCCCCAATCAGCCCCAGCATTTT
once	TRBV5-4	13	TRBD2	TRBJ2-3	CASSLRGGNTQYF	TGTGCCAGCAGCTTGCGGGGGGGGAATACGCAGTATTTT
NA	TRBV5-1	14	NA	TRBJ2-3	CASSRLGGADTQYF	TGCGCCAGCAGCAGACTCGGGGGAGCAGATACGCAGTATTTT
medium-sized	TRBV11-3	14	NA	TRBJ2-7	CASSPRGGGGEQYF	TGTGCCAGCAGCCCTCGGGGCGGGGGCGGCGAGCAGTACTTC
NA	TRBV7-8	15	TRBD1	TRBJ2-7	CASSPVRQGLRRQYF	TGTGCCAGCAGCCCCGTAAGACAGGGGCTACGTAGGCAGTACTTC
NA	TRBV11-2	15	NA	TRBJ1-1	CASSLVAAGNPEAFF	TGTGCCAGCAGCTTAGTAGCCGCAGGGAACCCTGAAGCTTTCTTT
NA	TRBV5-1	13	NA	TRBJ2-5	CASSFTRAETQYF	TGCGCCAGCAGCTTTACAAGGGCGGAGACCCAGTACTTC
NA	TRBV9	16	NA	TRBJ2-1	CASSVEETLLGDEQFF	TGTGCCAGCAGCGTAGAAGAAACGTTACTCGGCGATGAGCAGTTCTTC
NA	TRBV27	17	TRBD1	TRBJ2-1	CASSYPRPDRPWNEQFF	TGTGCCAGCAGTTACCCGCGGCCGGACAGGCCATGGAATGAGCAGTTCTTC
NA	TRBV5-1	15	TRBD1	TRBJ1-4	CASSLGTGGNEKLFF	TGCGCCAGCAGCTTGGGAACAGGGGGCAATGAAAAACTGTTTTTT
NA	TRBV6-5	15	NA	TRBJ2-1	CASSFSGPLYNEQFF	TGTGCCAGCAGTTTTTCCGGGCCCCTTTACAATGAGCAGTTCTTC
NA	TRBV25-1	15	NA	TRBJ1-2	CASSEWLGKAYGYTF	TGTGCCAGCAGTGAATGGTTGGGGAAGGCCTATGGCTACACCTTC
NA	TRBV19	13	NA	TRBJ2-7	CASSNRVSYEQYF	TGTGCCAGTAGTAATCGGGTTTCCTACGAGCAGTACTTC
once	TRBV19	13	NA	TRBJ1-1	CASGPGGNTEAFF	TGTGCCAGCGGGCCCGGGGGCAACACTGAAGCTTTCTTT
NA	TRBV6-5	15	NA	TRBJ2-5	CASSYGTRTAETQYF	TGTGCCAGCAGTTACGGGACCCGGACGGCGGAGACCCAGTACTTC
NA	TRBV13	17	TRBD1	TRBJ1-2	CASSLGRGQGVSYGYTF	TGTGCCAGCAGCTTAGGGAGGGGACAGGGGGTATCCTATGGCTACACCTTC
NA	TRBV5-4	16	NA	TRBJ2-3	CASSLPQGPVTDTQYF	TGTGCCAGCAGCTTGCCCCAGGGACCTGTCACAGATACGCAGTATTTT
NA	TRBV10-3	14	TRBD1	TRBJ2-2	CAIQTGADTGELFF	TGTGCCATCCAGACAGGGGCGGACACCGGGGAGCTGTTTTTT
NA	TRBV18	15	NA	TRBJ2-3	CASSRSAGSTDTQYF	TGTGCCAGCTCACGCTCGGCGGGATCCACAGATACGCAGTATTTT
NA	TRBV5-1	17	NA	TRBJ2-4	CASSLWGGQGGKNIQYF	TGCGCCAGCAGCTTGTGGGGCGGGCAGGGGGGCAAAAACATTCAGTACTTC
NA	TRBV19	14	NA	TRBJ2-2	CASSRVAATGELFF	TGTGCCAGTAGCAGGGTCGCGGCCACCGGGGAGCTGTTTTTT
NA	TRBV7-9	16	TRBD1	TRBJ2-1	CASSLGTGGSYNEQFF	TGTGCCAGCAGCTTGGGAACAGGGGGCTCCTACAATGAGCAGTTCTTC
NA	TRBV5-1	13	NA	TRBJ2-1	CASSYRDNDEQFF	TGCGCCAGCAGTTACCGGGACAACGATGAGCAGTTCTTC
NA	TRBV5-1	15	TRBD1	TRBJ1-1	CASSLGGTANTEAFF	TGCGCCAGCAGCTTGGGAGGGACAGCGAACACTGAAGCTTTCTTT
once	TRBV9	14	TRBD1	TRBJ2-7	CASSVGAGGYEQYF	TGTGCCAGCAGCGTAGGGGCAGGGGGCTACGAGCAGTACTTC
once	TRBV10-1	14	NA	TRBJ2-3	CASSESRFTDTQYF	TGCGCCAGCAGTGAGTCCCGGTTCACAGATACGCAGTATTTT
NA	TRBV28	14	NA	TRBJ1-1	CASIVGAMNTEAFF	TGTGCCAGCATAGTTGGGGCCATGAACACTGAAGCTTTCTTT
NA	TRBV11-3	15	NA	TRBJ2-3	CASSLQGRGADTQYF	TGTGCCAGCAGCTTACAGGGTAGAGGGGCAGATACGCAGTATTTT
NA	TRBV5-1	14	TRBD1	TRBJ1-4	CASSLQGAGEKLFF	TGCGCCAGCAGCCTGCAGGGGGCGGGAGAAAAACTGTTTTTT
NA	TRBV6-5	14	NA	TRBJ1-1	CASTGLPWGTEAFF	TGTGCCAGCACGGGGCTCCCTTGGGGCACTGAAGCTTTCTTT
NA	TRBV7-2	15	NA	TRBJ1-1	CASSLEVGKGTEAFF	TGTGCCAGCAGCTTAGAGGTAGGGAAGGGCACTGAAGCTTTCTTT